This T cell receptor (beta chain) was sequenced in a study of T cell repertoires in cytomegalovirus infection. Background on the study: Signatures in public TCR beta sequences pointed to both CMV infection and matching HLA type.

About this clonotype itself: Its target is unknown.

MiXCR was run by TCRdb on the reads, yielding one entry per CDR3 protein. Seen here are 650,000 to 900,000 distinct CDR3 sequences, around a third observed once, and the top ten hold around 12%. Study-wide points: The cumulative frequency of public TCR beta families distinguished individuals who carried CMV together with the relevant HLA.

Trimming cost V 0 bases and J 2 bases, with 9 bases left between them. The CDR3 is made up of 14 amino acids. Germline CDR1 DFQATT, CDR2 SNEGSKA (reference sequence). J is TRBJ2-3 and V is TRBV20-1; no clear D gene. The sample in question was cultured CD8+ T cells from PBMCs, obtained from culture after CMV antigen stimulation. The clonotype originates from a human donor in good health (CMV status not recorded). Some clones in this sample may be carry-over from other donors' samples. The CDR3 DNA reads as TGCAGTGCTAGAGATTTAGGGTTCACAGATACGCAGTATTTT. Translated, it gives CSARDLGFTDTQYF.